This T cell receptor beta chain was recovered during a study of tumor-infiltrating lymphocytes in primary liver carcinoma. Study details: The patients included men and women who were aged 30 to 69 years.

This clonotype is classed as large. The V end was cut by 5 bases, the J end by 12 bases, with 14 bases between. The CDR3 spans 12 residues. In germline, CDR1 is SGHNT, CDR2 YENEEA. Reverse transcription of 450 to 500 ng total RNA with a constant-region primer produced TCR beta cDNA. Construction of TCR beta libraries relied on three successive nested multiplex PCR rounds employing slightly modified ARM-PCR. Researchers ran the first two PCR rounds for roughly 11 cycles each with TRBV1-TRBV30 forward primers and a C-beta reverse primer. TCRdb independently ran MiXCR on the multiplex PCR reads; one entry per CDR3 protein. In the table there are 95,000 to 100,000 distinct CDR3 sequences, about 63% of which are singletons. Co-extraction of RNA and DNA was performed on about 19-32 mg of unsorted bulk tissue.

V and J are TRBV11-3 and TRBJ2-1; D unresolved. The sequence derives from a woman in her fifties or sixties with primary liver carcinoma and hepatitis B virus infection. The sample was liver tumor tissue from sampling region 2. The subset: tumor region T2, inferior pole. The CDR3: CASSRTTFRQFF. The CDR3 region has the DNA TGTGCCAGCAGCAGAACAACCTTTAGGCAGTTCTTC.